The subject of this entry is one T cell receptor beta chain. This clonotype was seen a few times. Its antigen remains undetermined. The sample holds no much larger clone one base away, and base qualities are not on file. V loses 1 base, J loses 4 bases, and the germline ends lie 16 bases apart. The CDR3, cysteine through phenylalanine, is 15 amino acids long. CDR3 DNA only is kept here, 45 bases in frame from base 1. From the germline V gene (reference sequence), CDR1 is DFQATT and CDR2 is SNEGSKA. The data were obtained in a study of T-cell memory formation after mild COVID-19 (dated by TCRdb to the early 2020s). Background on the whole study: Most TCR sequence clusters were specific to one of the two donors. Two young, previously healthy adult volunteers, one female and one male, were included in the cohort. In two donors, T-cell clones that expanded and contracted after mild COVID-19 were followed by sequencing TCRalpha and TCRbeta repertoires longitudinally.

TCRdb shows the sequencer as Illumina NovaSeq 6000. Using 5'RACE with constant-segment primers, TCRalpha and TCRbeta cDNA libraries were constructed, with sample barcodes and unique molecular identifiers added in the process. Trizol reagent was used to extract RNA from every sample. Libraries were amplified in two PCR steps, with a second sample barcode and Illumina TruSeq adapters added in the second step. Sequencing of libraries was performed on an Illumina NovaSeq with 2 x 150 bp paired-end reads. The authors processed their data as follows. Demultiplexing of reads and collapsing into UMI-guided consensus sequences were performed with migec v1.2.7. Using mixcr v2.1.11, the UMI consensuses were aligned to TRA and TRB V and J templates and assembled into clonotypes. Clonotypes were classified as expanded or contracted when called significant by both edgeR and NoisET, with noise models trained on biological replicates. For edgeR calls, a false discovery rate-adjusted p below 0.01 and a log2 fold-change threshold of 1 were applied. As an exploratory analysis of dynamics, max-normalized trajectories of the 1000 most abundant clonotypes were examined by PCA with hierarchical clustering. Separately sequenced CD4+ and CD8+ repertoires were used to assign a CD4 or CD8 phenotype to each responding clone. TCRdb handled the public reads itself, with Q25 trimming in fastp and clone calling in MiXCR, and kept productive beta chains. Under each unique CDR3 protein, matching rows form one entry showing the most common genes and DNA. TCRdb's processing, not the study's, gives the V and J calls here. For this sample there are about 49,000 distinct CDR3 sequences; around 25% appear just once. Clones ranked in the top ten supply just under 45% of the sample.

Overall results and qualifications from the work: Clones that contracted from day 15 to 85 showed balanced CD4/CD8 phenotypes, whereas a second wave of clones that expanded from day 15 to 37 leaned towards CD4+. Some responding clones were detected in pre-infection memory, which suggested that pre-existing cross-reactive memory T cells had joined the SARS-CoV-2 response. Contracting CD4+ clones appeared mostly in the CM and EM memory subsets, whereas CD8+ clones were enriched in EMRA. SARS-CoV-2 specificity of the second-wave clones peaking on day 37 was not confirmed. Only a couple of mild cases were covered by the study, and larger cohorts that include severe cases with pre-infection samples were considered necessary.

Ficoll-Paque density gradient centrifugation was used to isolate PBMCs. The chain links TRBV20-1 with TRBJ2-5; the D gene lacks a confident call. Sequencing used PBMCs or a T cell subset sorted from them (not recorded which). The TCR originated in a man in his late teens or twenties who had mild COVID-19 (a few samples of this study predate the infection). The sample titles of this study are shuffled in the database, so cell type and time point are left out; the donor was told from shared clones. The CDR3 region: CSARAPARDSETQYF. Here is the DNA: TGCAGTGCTAGAGCCCCGGCTAGGGATTCAGAGACCCAGTACTTC.